Following are 5 T cell receptor beta chains from one sample sequenced in a study of blood T cell repertoires in COVID-19. Produced via immunoSEQ multiplex PCR; TCRdb's table is partial and in-frame only. The table lists about 670,000 clones, around 90% of them singletons. Sequenced input: peripheral blood. These receptors were collected from a woman aged 18 to 35 with acute or convalescent COVID-19.

This chain's CDR3 is CASSYGDTTYEQYF. CDR3 bases: TGTGCCAGCAGTTACGGGGACACAACCTACGAGCAGTACTTC. The gene calls are TRBV6-5 and TRBJ2-7; D possibly corresponds to TRBD1 (6 bases). V shed 2 bases and J shed 2 bases, with 10 bases lying between them. The CDR3 has 14 residues. Germline-derived CDR1 and CDR2 are MNHEY and SVGAGI.

This clone was counted between two and nine times. The V gene is TRBV5-6, the J gene TRBJ1-1, with 7 bases matching TRBD1. The trim removed 4 bases at V and 5 bases at J, leaving 5 bases unmatched. CDR3 length: 13 amino acids. Germline CDR1 reads SGHDT; CDR2 reads YYEEEE. The DNA for the CDR3 is TGTGCCAGCAGCCCACAGGGGTGGACTGAAGCTTTCTTT. Its translation is CASSPQGWTEAFF.

This clone was found once. The chain joins TRBV11-3 to TRBJ2-7; a weak D match, TRBD2 (5 bases). The CDR3 loop spans 13 amino acids. Germline V lookup: CDR1 SGHNT, CDR2 YENEEA. V lost 4 bases and J lost 6, with 13 bases in between. The CDR3 sequence is CASSWGYGGEQYF. In nucleotides, the CDR3 is TGTGCCAGCAGCTGGGGTTACGGAGGCGAGCAGTACTTC.

This chain links TRBV12-5 with TRBJ2-1; possibly TRBD1 for D (5 bases). There are 11 residues in the CDR3. Trimming removed 3 bases from V and 9 bases from J, with 6 bases in between. Germline V gene data show CDR1 as LGHNT and CDR2 as FRNRAP. The CDR3 sequence: CASGFRGEQFF. Written as DNA, the CDR3 is TGTGCTAGTGGTTTTAGGGGTGAGCAGTTCTTC.

V and J are TRBV9 and TRBJ2-1; possibly TRBD2 for D (6 bases). The length of the CDR3 is 16 residues. Per the germline V gene, CDR1 is SGDLS and CDR2 is YYNGEE. V shed 4 bases and J shed 3 bases, with 17 bases lying between them. CDR3 protein: CASSPGGAGRYNEQFF. The CDR3 DNA is TGTGCCAGCAGCCCTGGAGGGGCGGGCCGCTACAATGAGCAGTTCTTC.